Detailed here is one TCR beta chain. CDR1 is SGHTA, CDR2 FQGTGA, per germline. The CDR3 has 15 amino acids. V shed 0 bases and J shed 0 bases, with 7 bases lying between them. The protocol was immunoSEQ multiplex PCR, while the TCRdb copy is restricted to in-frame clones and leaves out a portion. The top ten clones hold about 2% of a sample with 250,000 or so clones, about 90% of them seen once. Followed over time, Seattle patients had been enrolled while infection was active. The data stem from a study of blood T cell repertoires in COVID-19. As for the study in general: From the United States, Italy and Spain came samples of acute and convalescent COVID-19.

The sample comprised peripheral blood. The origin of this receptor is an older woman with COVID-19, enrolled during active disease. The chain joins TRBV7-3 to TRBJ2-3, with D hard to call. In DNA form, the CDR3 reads TGTGCCAGCAGCTTAACAGGCAGGAGCACAGATACGCAGTATTTT. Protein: CASSLTGRSTDTQYF.